This is a list of T cell receptor beta chains from one sample in a study of TIL therapy for anti-PD-1-resistant metastatic lung cancer. Assay: immunoSEQ multiplex PCR; the TCRdb copy retains only in-frame clones and omits some. Of approximately 60,000 clones listed, around 79% are singletons. The sample here was blood, taken at baseline. The receptors stem from a person aged 25 to 80 with non-small cell lung cancer. Both conserved end residues are part of each CDR3. A D gene is named only where the DNA matches it firmly. Not all rows give a size; the values are once, few, many and, for expanded clones, a class.

clone size: medium-sized
V gene: TRBV30
D gene: TRBD1
J gene: TRBJ1-5
CDR3 length: 15
CDR3 DNA: TGTGCCTGGAGTCGAGGACAGGAGCGGAATCAGCCCCAGCATTTT
CDR3 protein: CAWSRGQERNQPQHF

clone size: once
V gene: TRBV10-3
D gene: .
J gene: TRBJ2-5
CDR3 length: 11
CDR3 DNA: TGTGCCATCAGGGCGGAAGAGACCCAGTACTTC
CDR3 protein: CAIRAEETQYF

clone size: .
V gene: TRBV29-1
D gene: .
J gene: TRBJ2-1
CDR3 length: 15
CDR3 DNA: TGCAGCGTCGTTAGGTCGCTAGTTTCCTACAATGAGCAGTTCTTC
CDR3 protein: CSVVRSLVSYNEQFF

clone size: .
V gene: TRBV28
D gene: .
J gene: TRBJ2-1
CDR3 length: 15
CDR3 DNA: TGTGCCAGCAGGAGAGGTGGGGGCTCCTACAATGAGCAGTTCTTC
CDR3 protein: CASRRGGGSYNEQFF

clone size: .
V gene: TRBV7-2
D gene: TRBD2
J gene: TRBJ2-3
CDR3 length: 17
CDR3 DNA: TGTGCCAGCAGCTTAGTAGCGAGGCTAGCGGTCACAGATACGCAGTATTTT
CDR3 protein: CASSLVARLAVTDTQYF

clone size: .
V gene: TRBV29-1
D gene: TRBD2
J gene: TRBJ2-5
CDR3 length: 16
CDR3 DNA: TGCAGCGTTTCGGGGACTAGCGGGCCAAACCAAGAGACCCAGTACTTC
CDR3 protein: CSVSGTSGPNQETQYF

clone size: .
V gene: TRBV10-2
D gene: TRBD1
J gene: TRBJ1-3
CDR3 length: 15
CDR3 DNA: TGCGCCAGCAGAGAGGGACAGTCGGCTGGAAACACCATATATTTT
CDR3 protein: CASREGQSAGNTIYF

clone size: .
V gene: TRBV27
D gene: .
J gene: TRBJ1-5
CDR3 length: 13
CDR3 DNA: TGTGCCAGCAGTTTACAGGGGAAGCAGCCCCAGCATTTT
CDR3 protein: CASSLQGKQPQHF

clone size: .
V gene: TRBV7-2
D gene: .
J gene: TRBJ2-2
CDR3 length: 13
CDR3 DNA: TGTGCCAGCAGCTCCAGGGGGGCCGGGGAGCTGTTTTTT
CDR3 protein: CASSSRGAGELFF

clone size: few
V gene: TRBV7-3
D gene: TRBD2
J gene: TRBJ2-7
CDR3 length: 14
CDR3 DNA: TGTGCCAGCAGCTTACTAGCGGGAGGGGACGAGCAGTACTTC
CDR3 protein: CASSLLAGGDEQYF

clone size: .
V gene: TRBV30
D gene: .
J gene: TRBJ2-3
CDR3 length: 16
CDR3 DNA: TGTGCCTGGAGTGTATGGAGCGCCCTTAGCACAGATACGCAGTATTTT
CDR3 protein: CAWSVWSALSTDTQYF

clone size: .
V gene: TRBV9
D gene: .
J gene: TRBJ2-3
CDR3 length: 13
CDR3 DNA: TGTGCCAGCAGCCCTGGGGGCACAGATACGCAGTATTTT
CDR3 protein: CASSPGGTDTQYF

clone size: .
V gene: TRBV30
D gene: .
J gene: TRBJ2-7
CDR3 length: 10
CDR3 DNA: TGTGCTGGAGGGGATTACGAGCAGTACTTC
CDR3 protein: CAGGDYEQYF

clone size: .
V gene: TRBV7-9
D gene: .
J gene: TRBJ1-2
CDR3 length: 18
CDR3 DNA: TGTGCCAGCAGCCAGGTCGACATAAATTTTTATCAGAACTATGGCTACACCTTC
CDR3 protein: CASSQVDINFYQNYGYTF

clone size: .
V gene: TRBV18
D gene: .
J gene: TRBJ1-1
CDR3 length: 13
CDR3 DNA: TGTGCCAGCTCCAGAGAAACGCTGGTTGAAGCTTTCTTT
CDR3 protein: CASSRETLVEAFF

clone size: .
V gene: TRBV19
D gene: .
J gene: TRBJ1-1
CDR3 length: 16
CDR3 DNA: TGTGCCAGTAGTATGCGAACCGGACCGAAACACGAAGGTGCTTTCTTT
CDR3 protein: CASSMRTGPKHEGAFF

clone size: .
V gene: TRBV30
D gene: .
J gene: TRBJ2-7
CDR3 length: 10
CDR3 DNA: TGTGCCTTTAGCGCGGGCGAGCAGTACTTC
CDR3 protein: CAFSAGEQYF

clone size: .
V gene: TRBV7-2
D gene: .
J gene: TRBJ1-5
CDR3 length: 15
CDR3 DNA: TGTGCCAGCAGCTTAGAGGGTTCGAGCAATCAGCCCCAGCATTTT
CDR3 protein: CASSLEGSSNQPQHF

clone size: .
V gene: TRBV5-1
D gene: .
J gene: TRBJ1-2
CDR3 length: 14
CDR3 DNA: TGTGCCAGCAGTATGACACCATCTAACTATGGCTACACCTTC
CDR3 protein: CASSMTPSNYGYTF

clone size: .
V gene: TRBV29-1
D gene: .
J gene: TRBJ2-7
CDR3 length: 14
CDR3 DNA: TGCAGCGTTGGAGGGGATTCCGCGTCCTACGAGCAGTACTTC
CDR3 protein: CSVGGDSASYEQYF

clone size: few
V gene: TRBV29-1
D gene: .
J gene: TRBJ2-7
CDR3 length: 11
CDR3 DNA: TGCAGCGTTGAGGGTTCTAACGAGCAGTACTTC
CDR3 protein: CSVEGSNEQYF

clone size: .
V gene: TRBV15
D gene: TRBD2
J gene: TRBJ2-1
CDR3 length: 14
CDR3 DNA: TGTGCCGCTCGGGGGACTAGCGGCAACAATGAGCAGTTCTTC
CDR3 protein: CAARGTSGNNEQFF

clone size: .
V gene: TRBV21-1
D gene: .
J gene: TRBJ2-2
CDR3 length: 17
CDR3 DNA: TGTGCCAGCAGCAAATTGGGGCAAAACAGGGTCACCGGGGAGCTGTTTTTT
CDR3 protein: CASSKLGQNRVTGELFF

clone size: .
V gene: TRBV5-4
D gene: TRBD1
J gene: TRBJ1-1
CDR3 length: 15
CDR3 DNA: TGTGCCAGCAGCTTTCTACAGGGGGCCCACACTGAAGCTTTCTTT
CDR3 protein: CASSFLQGAHTEAFF

clone size: .
V gene: TRBV9
D gene: TRBD2
J gene: TRBJ2-5
CDR3 length: 15
CDR3 DNA: TGTGCCAGCAGCGCTCTAGCGGCTTCGAGGGAGACCCAGTACTTC
CDR3 protein: CASSALAASRETQYF

clone size: .
V gene: TRBV7-2
D gene: .
J gene: TRBJ1-1
CDR3 length: 13
CDR3 DNA: TGTGCCAGCAGCCCACGATGGCATACTGAAGCTTTCTTT
CDR3 protein: CASSPRWHTEAFF

clone size: .
V gene: TRBV7-2
D gene: .
J gene: TRBJ2-1
CDR3 length: 12
CDR3 DNA: TGTGCCAGCAGCCGAGTTTCCAATGAGCAGTTCTTC
CDR3 protein: CASSRVSNEQFF

clone size: .
V gene: TRBV7-9
D gene: .
J gene: TRBJ1-5
CDR3 length: 14
CDR3 DNA: TGTGCCAGCAGCGCAGACAGTCCCAATCAGCCCCAGCATTTT
CDR3 protein: CASSADSPNQPQHF

clone size: .
V gene: TRBV7-9
D gene: TRBD1
J gene: TRBJ2-5
CDR3 length: 11
CDR3 DNA: TGTGCCAGCAGCCAGGGGGTGGCCCAGTACTTC
CDR3 protein: CASSQGVAQYF

clone size: .
V gene: TRBV28
D gene: TRBD2
J gene: TRBJ2-1
CDR3 length: 15
CDR3 DNA: TGTGCCAGCGGGCGACTAGCGGGAGGGGTCAATGAGCAGTTCTTC
CDR3 protein: CASGRLAGGVNEQFF

clone size: .
V gene: TRBV4-3
D gene: TRBD2
J gene: TRBJ2-7
CDR3 length: 18
CDR3 DNA: TGCGCCAGCAGCCAAGGGCTAGCGGGGGCCTCGTCCTACTACGAGCAGTACTTC
CDR3 protein: CASSQGLAGASSYYEQYF

clone size: .
V gene: TRBV7-2
D gene: TRBD1
J gene: TRBJ2-1
CDR3 length: 18
CDR3 DNA: TGTGCCAGCAGCTTACTCGGGCCCGGACAGGGTAGGGGCAATGAGCAGTTCTTC
CDR3 protein: CASSLLGPGQGRGNEQFF

clone size: few
V gene: TRBV2
D gene: TRBD2
J gene: TRBJ2-2
CDR3 length: 16
CDR3 DNA: TGTGCCAGCAGACTAGCGGGGGGAACGAACACCGGGGAGCTGTTTTTT
CDR3 protein: CASRLAGGTNTGELFF

clone size: .
V gene: TRBV18
D gene: .
J gene: TRBJ2-1
CDR3 length: 13
CDR3 DNA: TGTGCCAGCTCACCATTAAGTTACAATGAGCAGTTCTTC
CDR3 protein: CASSPLSYNEQFF

clone size: .
V gene: TRBV19
D gene: .
J gene: TRBJ2-5
CDR3 length: 14
CDR3 DNA: TGTGCCAGCTTGGGACGGGAGAACCAAGAGACCCAGTACTTC
CDR3 protein: CASLGRENQETQYF

clone size: .
V gene: TRBV27
D gene: .
J gene: TRBJ2-7
CDR3 length: 13
CDR3 DNA: TGTGCCAGCAGTTTAGCAGGGGGGGACGAGCAGTACTTC
CDR3 protein: CASSLAGGDEQYF

clone size: .
V gene: TRBV6-6
D gene: TRBD1
J gene: TRBJ2-1
CDR3 length: 16
CDR3 DNA: TGTGCCAGCAGACCCCACCGGGACAGAATGAACAATGAGCAGTTCTTC
CDR3 protein: CASRPHRDRMNNEQFF

clone size: .
V gene: TRBV19
D gene: .
J gene: TRBJ2-3
CDR3 length: 14
CDR3 DNA: TGTGCCAGTAGCAGGACCGACTTCACAGATACGCAGTATTTT
CDR3 protein: CASSRTDFTDTQYF

clone size: .
V gene: TRBV19
D gene: .
J gene: TRBJ1-3
CDR3 length: 13
CDR3 DNA: TGTGCCAGTAACCCGAGCTCTGGAAACACCATATATTTT
CDR3 protein: CASNPSSGNTIYF